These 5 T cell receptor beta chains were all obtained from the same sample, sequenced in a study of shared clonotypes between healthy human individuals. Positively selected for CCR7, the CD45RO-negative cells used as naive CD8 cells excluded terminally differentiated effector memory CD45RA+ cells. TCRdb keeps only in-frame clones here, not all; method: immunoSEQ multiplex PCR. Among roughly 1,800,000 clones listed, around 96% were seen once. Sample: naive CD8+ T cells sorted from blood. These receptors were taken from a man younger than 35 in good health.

The CDR3 is CASSRENRGADTQYF. CDR3 nucleotides: TGCGCCAGCAGCCGTGAGAACAGGGGCGCAGATACGCAGTATTTT. The chain is built from TRBV4-3 and TRBJ2-3; 7 bases are shared with TRBD1. The CDR3 contains 15 residues. V gave up 4 bases and J gave up 4 bases; unmatched junction bases: 8. Germline CDR1 and CDR2: LGHNA and YSLEER.

The CDR3 nucleotides are TGTGCCAGCAGTGAAGTTGAGCGATTCGAGCAGTACTTC. Translated: CASSEVERFEQYF. V is TRBV2 and J is TRBJ2-7; D unresolved. Germline V gene sequence: CDR1 SNHLY, CDR2 FYNNEI. V shed 1 base and J shed 6 bases, with 10 bases lying between them. The CDR3 spans 13 residues.

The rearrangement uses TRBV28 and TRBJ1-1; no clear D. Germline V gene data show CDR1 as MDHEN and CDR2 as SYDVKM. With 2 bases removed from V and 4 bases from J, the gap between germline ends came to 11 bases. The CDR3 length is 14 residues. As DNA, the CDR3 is TGTGCCAGCAGTTTAGGGTCTTCGGGCACTGAAGCTTTCTTT. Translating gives CASSLGSSGTEAFF.

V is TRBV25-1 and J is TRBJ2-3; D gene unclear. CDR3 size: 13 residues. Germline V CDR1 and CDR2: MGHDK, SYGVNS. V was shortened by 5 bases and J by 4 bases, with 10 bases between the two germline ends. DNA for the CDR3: TGTGCCAGCAGTTTGTCCGATGCAGATACGCAGTATTTT. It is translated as CASSLSDADTQYF.

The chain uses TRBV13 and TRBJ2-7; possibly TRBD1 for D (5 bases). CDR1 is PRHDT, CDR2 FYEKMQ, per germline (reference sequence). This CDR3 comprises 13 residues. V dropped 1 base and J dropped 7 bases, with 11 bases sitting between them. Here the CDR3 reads CASSLDKGREQYF. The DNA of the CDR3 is TGTGCCAGCAGCTTAGACAAGGGGCGGGAGCAGTACTTC. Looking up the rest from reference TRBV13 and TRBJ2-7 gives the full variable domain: AAGVIQSPRHLIKEKRETATLKCYPIPRHDTVYWYQQGPGQDPQFLISFYEKMQSDKGSIPDRFSAQQFSDYHSELNMSSLELGDSALYFCASSLDKGREQYFGPGTRLTVT.